A single TCR beta chain is shown here with its context. Its target is unknown. MiXCR, applied by TCRdb to the reads, yields one record per CDR3 protein. The data show around 310,000 distinct CDR3 sequences, with under 35% seen just once and 15% to 25% held by the top ten. The sample is drawn from a study of T cell repertoires in cytomegalovirus infection. This CDR3 spans 17 amino acids. Germline values: CDR1 SGHRS, CDR2 YFSETQ. V gave up 0 bases and J gave up 7 bases; unmatched junction bases: 10. The V and J genes are TRBV5-1 and TRBJ2-1; 10 bases are a match to TRBD2. This TCR was recovered from a human donor in good health (CMV status not recorded). Some clones in this sample may be carry-over from other donors' samples. Sequenced here: cultured PBMCs, sampled from culture after CMV antigen stimulation. The CDR3: CASSLGRASGSLNEQFF. The CDR3 DNA sequence: TGCGCCAGCAGCTTGGGGCGCGCTAGCGGGAGTTTGAATGAGCAGTTCTTC.